What follows are 2 T cell receptor beta chains derived from one specimen sequenced in a study of shared clonotypes between healthy human individuals. Data came from immunoSEQ multiplex PCR; TCRdb stores just in-frame clones and leaves some out. The table lists more than 2,000,000 clones, just over 90% of them singletons, with 0.39% in the top ten. The sequencing sample was made of naive CD4+ T cells from PBMCs. Specified subset: CD45RA+ positively selected. Receptors originate from a young man in good health. Some clones in this sample may be carry-over from other donors' samples.

CDR3: CASSQGPGLAGNTGELFF. The CDR3 DNA reads TGCGCCAGCAGCCAAGGCCCCGGCCTAGCGGGTAACACCGGGGAGCTGTTTTTT. The chain uses TRBV4-3 and TRBJ2-2, with TRBD2 matching 8 bases. The germline CDR1 and CDR2 sequences are LGHNA and YSLEER. The CDR3 length is 18 residues. J lost 2 bases, V lost 1 base, and 9 bases had no gene match.

The chain is built from TRBV19 and TRBJ2-2, with 7 bases fitting TRBD2. V gave up 4 bases and J gave up 4 bases; unmatched junction bases: 3. CDR1 and CDR2 from the germline V gene are LNHDA and SQIVND (reference sequence). The CDR3 totals 14 residues. The CDR3 protein is CASSTGGTTGELFF. The CDR3 coding sequence is TGTGCCAGTAGTACGGGAGGTACCACCGGGGAGCTGTTTTTT.